One sample yielded the 25 T cell receptor beta chains listed below, sequenced in a study of Ad26.COV2.S vaccination and SARS-CoV-2 variants. The treatment here: some 20 received Ad26.COV2.S at low or high dose, single or two shots; several received placebo; per-sample allocation not given. Collection of the samples took place on day 63 after the first injection of vaccine or placebo. Profiled with immunoSEQ multiplex PCR; TCRdb holds only in-frame clones, not every one. The data contain some 240,000 clones, around 88% of them singletons. Material: peripheral blood, obtained in a trial of Ad26.COV2.S vaccine versus placebo. The receptors were sampled from a person between 18 and 65 years old who received the Ad26.COV2.S COVID-19 vaccine or a placebo.

The V call is TRBV5-4, the J call TRBJ2-7; 7 nucleotides line up with TRBD1. Trimming at V came to 0 bases and at J to 10 bases, leaving 13 bases not matched to a gene. This CDR3 is 15 amino acids long. CDR1 is SGHNT and CDR2 is YYREEE in the germline V gene (reference sequence). The CDR3 sequence is CASSLDRARGILQYF. CDR3 nucleotide sequence: TGTGCCAGCAGCTTGGACCGGGCCAGGGGGATCCTCCAGTACTTC.

This clone was counted a single time. This chain links TRBV11-2 with TRBJ2-3, with D hard to call. The V gene's germline CDR1 is SGHAT and CDR2 FQNNGV. This CDR3 has 15 amino acids. Trimming removed 2 bases at V and 0 bases at J, with 9 bases between. This chain's CDR3 is CASSLPGSSTDTQYF. DNA of the CDR3: TGTGCCAGCAGCTTACCTGGGTCAAGCACAGATACGCAGTATTTT.

Ten or more counts support this clone. The rearrangement joins TRBV4-1 to TRBJ1-1, with 10 bases identical to TRBD1. This CDR3 spans 19 amino acids. The V segment lost 0 bases and the J segment 1 base; nucleotides outside the gene matches: 11. The germline gives CDR1 MGHRA, CDR2 YSYEKL. CDR3 sequence (DNA): TGCGCCAGCAGCCAAGAACCTGTAGACAGGGGGCGCCGGAACACTGAAGCTTTCTTT. Encoded protein: CASSQEPVDRGRRNTEAFF.

The chain recombines TRBV25-1 with TRBJ2-1; the match to TRBD2 covers 10 bases. This CDR3 is built from 16 residues. The junction had 5 bases not matched to a gene; V was cut back by 3 bases and J by 3 bases. The germline V gene encodes CDR1 MGHDK and CDR2 SYGVNS. The CDR3 bases are TGTGCCAGCAGTGACCCGACTAGCGGGTACTACAATGAGCAGTTCTTC. This encodes CASSDPTSGYYNEQFF.

The V gene is TRBV3-1 (or the pseudogene TRBV3-2), the J gene TRBJ2-5; the D gene is possibly TRBD2 (5 bases). Trimming removed 4 bases at V and 5 bases at J, with 20 bases between. Germline V gives CDR1 LGHDT, CDR2 YNNKEL (reference sequence). The CDR3 sequence is 16 residues long. For the CDR3, the DNA is TGTGCCAGCAGCCCCCTCTCAGCGGCAAGGACGGAGACCCAGTACTTC. Translating it yields CASSPLSAARTETQYF.

The chain uses TRBV7-2 and TRBJ2-2, with unresolved D. CDR3 length: 11 residues. Looked up from germline, CDR1 is SGHTA and CDR2 is FQGNSA. Trimming removed 0 bases from V and 9 bases from J, with 2 bases in between. CDR3 amino acids: CASSLARELFF. The DNA for the CDR3 is TGTGCCAGCAGCTTAGCAAGGGAGCTGTTTTTT.

The chain has TRBV6-6 and TRBJ1-5; D remains ambiguous. CDR1 MNHNY and CDR2 SVGAGI come from the germline V gene (reference sequence). The CDR3 totals 14 residues. V dropped 2 bases and J dropped 1 base, with 6 bases sitting between them. CDR3 DNA: TGTGCCAGCAGTTACGGCGGGAGCAATCAGCCCCAGCATTTT. It specifies CASSYGGSNQPQHF.

The sample holds one count of this clone. This rearrangement joins TRBV11-2 to TRBJ2-7; no reliable D call. CDR1 SGHAT and CDR2 FQNNGV come from the germline V gene. This CDR3 has 18 residues. Trimming pared 0 bases from V and 0 bases from J, leaving 18 bases between. CDR3 in amino acids: CASSLEHSITSSSYEQYV. CDR3 sequence (DNA): TGTGCCAGCAGCTTAGAACATTCGATCACTTCAAGCTCCTACGAGCAGTACGTC.

CDR3 in DNA: TGTGCCAGCAGTGAAGGGTGGACAGGGGTAGACTATGGCTACACCTTC. It encodes CASSEGWTGVDYGYTF. This chain uses TRBV2 with TRBJ1-2; 9 nucleotides align to TRBD1. This CDR3 has 16 amino acids. Losses at the gene ends were 1 base for V and 3 bases for J; bases not matched to a gene: 6. Germline loops: CDR1 SNHLY, CDR2 FYNNEI.

The table lists this clone with many counts. CDR3 nucleotide sequence: TGTGCCAGCAGCTCGGGGACAGGGATCGGCTATGGCTACACCTTC. It specifies CASSSGTGIGYGYTF. The chain links TRBV7-3 to TRBJ1-2, with 9 bases that match TRBD1. Germline values: CDR1 SGHTA, CDR2 FQGTGA. With 4 bases clipped from V and 4 bases from J, the junction kept 7 bases outside the gene matches. The CDR3 covers 15 residues.

The J gene is TRBJ1-6, the V gene TRBV9; D unclear. Germline CDR1 is SGDLS and CDR2 is YYNGEE. This CDR3 has 15 residues. Trimming removed 3 bases at V and 0 bases at J, with 7 bases between. The CDR3 is CASSAQSSYNSPLHF. The CDR3 nucleotides are TGTGCCAGCAGCGCCCAGAGCTCCTATAATTCACCCCTCCACTTT.

This chain uses TRBV4-2 with TRBJ1-5, with a tentative D call TRBD1 (5 bases). This CDR3 contains 15 residues. Germline loops: CDR1 LGHNA, CDR2 YNFKEQ. Trimming stripped 7 bases from V and 7 bases from J, with 20 bases between. Here the CDR3 reads CASTLGPGLRQPQHF. As DNA, the CDR3 is TGTGCCAGCACCCTGGGACCGGGCCTCAGGCAGCCCCAGCATTTT.

CDR3 sequence (DNA): TGTGCCAGCACCCCTGGGCAGGGAGGGTACGAGCAGTACTTC. Its translation is CASTPGQGGYEQYF. The V and J genes are TRBV27 and TRBJ2-7, with 7 positions matching TRBD2. CDR3 length: 14 residues. With V trimmed by 7 bases and J by 4 bases, 10 bases remained unmatched. Per germline, CDR1 MNHEY and CDR2 SMNVEV (reference sequence).

In the case of this clone: Other DNA sequences in the same sample also yield this CDR3. The V call is TRBV18, the J call TRBJ2-2; D might be TRBD1 (7 bases). CDR3 length equals 16 residues. The V end was cut by 4 bases, the J end by 0 bases, with 12 bases between. In germline, CDR1 is KGHSH, CDR2 LQKENI. The CDR3: CASSLQGTANTGELFF. CDR3 DNA: TGTGCCAGCTCACTACAGGGGACTGCGAACACCGGGGAGCTGTTTTTT.

This chain connects TRBV2 to TRBJ2-3, with D uncertain. CDR1 is SNHLY and CDR2 is FYNNEI in the germline V gene. CDR3 size: 15 residues. The V and J ends lost 2 bases and 2 bases respectively, with 11 bases between them. In DNA form, the CDR3 reads TGTGCCAGCAGTGAACGCATTACTCTCACAGATACGCAGTATTTT. Residues: CASSERITLTDTQYF.

This CDR3 reads CASSPPGIPKGGGYTF. CDR3 nucleotides: TGTGCCAGCTCACCACCAGGGATCCCGAAGGGTGGTGGCTACACCTTC. The chain carries TRBV18 and TRBJ1-2; D gene uncertain. Trimming cost V 0 bases and J 7 bases, with 18 bases left between them. The length of the CDR3 is 16 residues. CDR1 is KGHSH, CDR2 LQKENI, per germline.

This rearrangement joins TRBV7-8 to TRBJ2-7; D may be TRBD1 or TRBD2 (5 bases each). In germline, CDR1 is SGHVS, CDR2 FQNEAQ. The CDR3 runs to 15 residues. Trimming took 1 base from V and 0 from J, leaving 10 bases between them. The CDR3 DNA follows: TGTGCCAGCAGCTTAGGGGACGGAAGCTCCTACGAGCAGTACTTC. It yields the protein CASSLGDGSSYEQYF. The whole variable domain, filled in from reference TRBV7-8 and TRBJ2-7, reads GAGVSQSPRYKVAKRGQDVALRCDPISGHVSLFWYQQALGQGPEFLTYFQNEAQLDKSGLPSDRFFAERPEGSVSTLKIQRTQQEDSAVYLCASSLGDGSSYEQYFGPGTRLTVT.

The chain is built from TRBV2 and TRBJ2-7, with 9 bases lining up with TRBD1. With V trimmed by 5 bases and J by 6 bases, 2 bases remained unmatched. This CDR3 comprises 12 residues. The V gene's germline CDR1 is SNHLY and CDR2 FYNNEI. CDR3: CASSLGQGEQYV. The CDR3 DNA sequence: TGTGCCAGCAGTTTGGGACAGGGCGAGCAGTACGTC.

The gene calls are TRBV9 and TRBJ2-2, with TRBD1 identical over 10 bases. With V trimmed by 4 bases and J by 4 bases, 4 bases remained unmatched. CDR1 is SGDLS, CDR2 YYNGEE, per germline. This CDR3 has 15 residues. The CDR3 region has the DNA TGTGCCAGCAGCCCCGGGACAGGGGTCACCGGGGAGCTGTTTTTT. Translating it yields CASSPGTGVTGELFF.

The V gene is TRBV19, the J gene TRBJ2-2, with D perhaps TRBD1 (5 bases). The CDR3 is 14 residues long. Germline V gives CDR1 LNHDA, CDR2 SQIVND (reference sequence). Trimming pared 6 bases from V and 3 bases from J, leaving 11 bases between. DNA for the CDR3: TGTGCCAGTAGGATTCAGGGATACACCGGGGAGCTGTTTTTT. Translating it yields CASRIQGYTGELFF.

This clone came up a few times. The chain employs TRBV9 and TRBJ1-2; 7 positions match TRBD1. The CDR3 contains 16 residues. With 0 bases clipped from V and 5 bases from J, the junction kept 10 bases outside the gene matches. Germline loops: CDR1 SGDLS, CDR2 YYNGEE. Written as DNA, the CDR3 is TGTGCCAGCAGCGTAGCTTCTGGGACAGCGCCTTATGGCTACACCTTC. This codes for CASSVASGTAPYGYTF.

This clone was seen once. V is TRBV5-1 and J is TRBJ2-3, with 9 bases fitting TRBD2. V was pared by 4 bases and J by 4 bases, with 7 bases of the junction left unmatched. Germline CDR1 reads SGHRS; CDR2 reads YFSETQ. This CDR3 region has 15 residues. In nucleotides, the CDR3 is TGCGCCAGCAGCCCTCTAGCGGGGTTCGCAGATACGCAGTATTTT. Amino acid sequence: CASSPLAGFADTQYF.

This rearrangement joins TRBV27 to TRBJ2-7, with 11 bases aligning to TRBD1. The CDR3 runs to 15 residues. The trim removed 0 bases at V and 7 bases at J, leaving 5 bases unmatched. Germline CDR1 is MNHEY and CDR2 is SMNVEV (reference sequence). The CDR3 DNA follows: TGTGCCAGCAGTTTATCTGGACAGGGGGCTGGAGAGCAGTACGTC. Amino acids: CASSLSGQGAGEQYV.

The chain combines TRBV6-5 with TRBJ1-2; TRBD1 matches at 8 bases. The CDR3 consists of 13 residues. CDR1 is MNHEY, CDR2 SVGAGI, per germline. V lost 6 bases to trimming and J lost 6 bases; unmatched junction nucleotides: 6. The CDR3: CASRKDRGNGYTF. The CDR3 coding sequence is TGTGCCAGCAGGAAAGACAGGGGCAATGGCTACACCTTC.

This clone was counted only a few times. V and J are TRBV9 and TRBJ2-2, with D uncertain. Germline assignment: CDR1 SGDLS and CDR2 YYNGEE. The length of the CDR3 is 13 residues. Trimming stripped 7 bases from V and 3 bases from J, with 10 bases between. In DNA form, the CDR3 reads TGTGCCAGCGACGACCATTACACCGGGGAGCTGTTTTTT. Translated, it gives CASDDHYTGELFF.